Described below is a single T cell receptor beta chain sequence and its context. This entry is derived from a study of control samples from healthy donors and cancer patients. TCRdb's table, derived via immunoSEQ multiplex PCR, lists solely in-frame clones and lacks some. The sample holds 100,000 to 150,000 clones, 85% to 95% seen once. The clonotype originates from a man aged 80 or over with head and neck cancer. The sequenced material came from PBMCs.

The CDR3 nucleotides are TGTGCCAGCCACTATACCCCGTACTTC. The encoded protein is CASHYTPYF. The genes are TRBV25-1 and TRBJ2-7, with D unresolved. This CDR3 contains 9 residues. Germline values: CDR1 MGHDK, CDR2 SYGVNS. Trimming left V 8 bases short and J 12 bases short, with 11 bases between.